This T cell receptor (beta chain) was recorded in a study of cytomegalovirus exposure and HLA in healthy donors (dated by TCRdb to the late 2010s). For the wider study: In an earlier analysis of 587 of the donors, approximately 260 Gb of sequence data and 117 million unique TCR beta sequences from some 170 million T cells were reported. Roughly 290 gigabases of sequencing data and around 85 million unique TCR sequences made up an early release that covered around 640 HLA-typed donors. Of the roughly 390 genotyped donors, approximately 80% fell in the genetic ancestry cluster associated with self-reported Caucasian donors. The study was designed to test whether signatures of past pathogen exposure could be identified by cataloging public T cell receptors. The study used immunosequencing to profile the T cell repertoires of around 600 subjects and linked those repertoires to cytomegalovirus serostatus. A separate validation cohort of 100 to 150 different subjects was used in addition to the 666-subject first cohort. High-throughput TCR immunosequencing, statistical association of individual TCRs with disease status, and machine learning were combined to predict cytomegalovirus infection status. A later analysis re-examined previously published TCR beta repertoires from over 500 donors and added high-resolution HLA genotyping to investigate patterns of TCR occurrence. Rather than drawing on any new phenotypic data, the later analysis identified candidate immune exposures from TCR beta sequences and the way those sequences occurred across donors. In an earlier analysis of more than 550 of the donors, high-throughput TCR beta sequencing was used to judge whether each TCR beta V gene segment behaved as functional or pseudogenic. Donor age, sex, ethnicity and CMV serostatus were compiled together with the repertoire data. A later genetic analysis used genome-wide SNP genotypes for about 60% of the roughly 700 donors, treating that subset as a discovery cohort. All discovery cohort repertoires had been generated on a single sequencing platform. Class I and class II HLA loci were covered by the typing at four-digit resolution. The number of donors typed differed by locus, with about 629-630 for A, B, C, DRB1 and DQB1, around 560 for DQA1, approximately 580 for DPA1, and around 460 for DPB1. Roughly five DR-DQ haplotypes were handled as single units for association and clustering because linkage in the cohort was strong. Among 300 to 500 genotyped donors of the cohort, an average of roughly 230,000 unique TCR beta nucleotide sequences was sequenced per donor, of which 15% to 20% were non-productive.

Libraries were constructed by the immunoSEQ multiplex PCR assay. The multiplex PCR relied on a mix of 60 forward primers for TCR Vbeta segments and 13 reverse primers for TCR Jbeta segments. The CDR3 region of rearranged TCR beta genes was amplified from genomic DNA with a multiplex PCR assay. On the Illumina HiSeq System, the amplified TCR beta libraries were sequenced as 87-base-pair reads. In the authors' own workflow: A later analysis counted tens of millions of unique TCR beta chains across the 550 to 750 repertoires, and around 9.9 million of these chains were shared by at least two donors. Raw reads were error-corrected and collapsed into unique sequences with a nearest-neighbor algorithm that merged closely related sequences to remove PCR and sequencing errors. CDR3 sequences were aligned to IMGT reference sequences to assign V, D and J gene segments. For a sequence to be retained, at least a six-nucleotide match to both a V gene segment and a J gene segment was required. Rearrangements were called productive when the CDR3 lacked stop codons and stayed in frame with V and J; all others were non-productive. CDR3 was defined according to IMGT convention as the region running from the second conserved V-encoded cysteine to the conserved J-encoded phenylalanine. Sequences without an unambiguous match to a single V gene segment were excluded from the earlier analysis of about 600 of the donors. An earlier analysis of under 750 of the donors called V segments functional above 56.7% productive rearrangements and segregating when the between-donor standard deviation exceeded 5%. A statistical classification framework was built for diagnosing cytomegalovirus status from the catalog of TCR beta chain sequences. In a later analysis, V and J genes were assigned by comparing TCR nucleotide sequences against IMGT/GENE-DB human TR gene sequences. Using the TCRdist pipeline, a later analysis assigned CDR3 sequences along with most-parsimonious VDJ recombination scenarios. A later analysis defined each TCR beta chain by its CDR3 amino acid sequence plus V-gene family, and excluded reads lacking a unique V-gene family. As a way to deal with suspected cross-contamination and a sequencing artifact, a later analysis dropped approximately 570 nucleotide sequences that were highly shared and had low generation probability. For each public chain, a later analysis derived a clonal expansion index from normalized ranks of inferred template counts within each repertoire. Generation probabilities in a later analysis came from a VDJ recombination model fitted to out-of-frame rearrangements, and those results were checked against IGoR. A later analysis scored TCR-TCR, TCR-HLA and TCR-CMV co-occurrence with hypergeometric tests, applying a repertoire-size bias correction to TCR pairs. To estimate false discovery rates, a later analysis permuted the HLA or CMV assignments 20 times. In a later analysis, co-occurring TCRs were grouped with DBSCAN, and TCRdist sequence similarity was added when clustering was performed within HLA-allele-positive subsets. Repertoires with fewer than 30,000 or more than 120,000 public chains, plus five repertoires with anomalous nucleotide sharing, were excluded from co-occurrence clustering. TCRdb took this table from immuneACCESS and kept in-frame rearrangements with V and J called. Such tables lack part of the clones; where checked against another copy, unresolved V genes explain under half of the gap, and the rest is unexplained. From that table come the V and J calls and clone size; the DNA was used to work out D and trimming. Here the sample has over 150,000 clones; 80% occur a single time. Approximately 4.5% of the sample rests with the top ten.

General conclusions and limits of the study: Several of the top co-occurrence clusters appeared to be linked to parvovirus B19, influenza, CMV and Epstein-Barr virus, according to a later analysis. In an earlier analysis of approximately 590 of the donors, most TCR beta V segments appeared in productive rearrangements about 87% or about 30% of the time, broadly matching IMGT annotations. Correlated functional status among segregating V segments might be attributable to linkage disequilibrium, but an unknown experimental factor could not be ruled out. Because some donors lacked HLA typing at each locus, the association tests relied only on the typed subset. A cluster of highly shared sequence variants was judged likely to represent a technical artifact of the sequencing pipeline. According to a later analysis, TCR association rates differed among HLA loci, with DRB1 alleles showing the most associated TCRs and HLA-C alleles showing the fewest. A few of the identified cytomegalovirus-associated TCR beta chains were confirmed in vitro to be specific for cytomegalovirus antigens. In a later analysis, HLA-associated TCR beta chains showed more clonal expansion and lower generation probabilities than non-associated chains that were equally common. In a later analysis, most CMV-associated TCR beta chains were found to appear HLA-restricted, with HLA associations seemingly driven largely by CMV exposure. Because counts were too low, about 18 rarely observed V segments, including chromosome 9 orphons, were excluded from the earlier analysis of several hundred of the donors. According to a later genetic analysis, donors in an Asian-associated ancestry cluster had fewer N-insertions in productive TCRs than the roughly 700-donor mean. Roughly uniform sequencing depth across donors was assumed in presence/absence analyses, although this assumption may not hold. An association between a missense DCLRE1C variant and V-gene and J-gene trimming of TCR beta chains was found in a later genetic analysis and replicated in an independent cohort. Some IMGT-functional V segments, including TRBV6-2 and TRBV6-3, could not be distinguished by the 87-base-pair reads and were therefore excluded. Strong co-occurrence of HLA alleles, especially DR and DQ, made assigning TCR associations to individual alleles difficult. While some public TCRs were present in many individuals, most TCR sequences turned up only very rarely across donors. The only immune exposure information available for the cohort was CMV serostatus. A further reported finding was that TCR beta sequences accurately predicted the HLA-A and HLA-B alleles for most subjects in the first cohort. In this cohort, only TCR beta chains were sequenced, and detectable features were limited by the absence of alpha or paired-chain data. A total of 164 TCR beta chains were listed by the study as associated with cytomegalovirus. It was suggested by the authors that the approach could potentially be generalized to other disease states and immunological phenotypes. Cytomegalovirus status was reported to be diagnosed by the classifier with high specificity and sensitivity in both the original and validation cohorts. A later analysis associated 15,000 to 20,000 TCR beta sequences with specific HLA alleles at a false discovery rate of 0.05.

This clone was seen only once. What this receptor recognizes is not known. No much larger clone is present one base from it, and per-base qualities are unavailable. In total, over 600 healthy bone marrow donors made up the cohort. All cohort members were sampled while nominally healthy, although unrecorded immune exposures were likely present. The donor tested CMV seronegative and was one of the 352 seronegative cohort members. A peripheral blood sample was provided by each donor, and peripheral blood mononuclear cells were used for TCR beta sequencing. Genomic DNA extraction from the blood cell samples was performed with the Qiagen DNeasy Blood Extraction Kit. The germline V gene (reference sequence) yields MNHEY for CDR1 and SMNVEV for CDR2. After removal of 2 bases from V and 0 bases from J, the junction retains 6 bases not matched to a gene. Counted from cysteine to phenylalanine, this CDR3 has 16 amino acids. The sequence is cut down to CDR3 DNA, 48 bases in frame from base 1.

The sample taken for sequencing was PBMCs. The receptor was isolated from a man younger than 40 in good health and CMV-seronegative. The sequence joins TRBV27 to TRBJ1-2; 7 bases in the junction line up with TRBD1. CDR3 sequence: CASSLGRGQSNYGYTF. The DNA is TGTGCCAGCAGTTTAGGCCGGGGACAGTCTAACTATGGCTACACCTTC.